The 20 T cell receptor beta chains below all came from one sample that was sequenced in a study of blood T cell repertoires in COVID-19 (dated by TCRdb to 2020 to 2022). The method was the immunoSEQ multiplex PCR assay. TCRdb's version of the immuneACCESS table is confined to in-frame rearrangements and falls short of the full clone set. An unresolved V gene accounts for under half of the shortfall where checked; the remainder is of unknown origin. The sample table contains 35,000 to 40,000 clones; only one count was recorded for about 85% of them. Together, the top ten hold around 4.5% of the sample. Input material: peripheral blood. Every receptor here comes from a man in his sixties with COVID-19, enrolled during active disease.

The chain has TRBV9 and TRBJ2-3, with D possibly matching TRBD1 (6 bases). Germline V gives CDR1 SGDLS, CDR2 YYNGEE. Trimming took off 3 bases at V and 5 bases at J, with 16 bases between the two ends. This CDR3 contains 15 residues. This chain's CDR3 is CASSDPGTHKDTQYF. CDR3 DNA sequence: TGTGCCAGCAGCGATCCCGGGACACACAAAGATACGCAGTATTTT.

This chain uses TRBV2 with TRBJ1-3; D gene unclear. This CDR3 has 16 residues. CDR1 SNHLY and CDR2 FYNNEI come from the germline V gene. Trimming took 2 bases from V and 4 from J, leaving 15 bases between them. The CDR3 DNA reads TGTGCCAGCAGTGAACCGGGAGGCGGAATGGGAAACACCATATATTTT. It translates to CASSEPGGGMGNTIYF.

The rearrangement uses TRBV16 and TRBJ2-5; the D is unclear. The length of the CDR3 is 13 residues. Germline CDR1 KGHSY, CDR2 FQNENV. Trimming took 2 bases from V and 4 from J, leaving 8 bases between them. The CDR3 sequence is CASSQNTRETQYF. The CDR3 region has the DNA TGTGCCAGCAGCCAAAATACGCGAGAGACCCAGTACTTC. The complete variable domain, with remaining parts taken from reference TRBV16 and TRBJ2-5, reads GEEVAQTPKHLVRGEGQKAKLYCAPIKGHSYVFWYQQVLKNEFKFLISFQNENVFDETGMPKERFSAKCLPNSPCSLEIQATKLEDSAVYFCASSQNTRETQYFGPGTRLLVL.

The chain combines TRBV19 with TRBJ1-1; 9 bases fit TRBD1. The CDR3 spans 16 residues. The junction had 3 bases not matched to a gene; V was cut back by 1 base and J by 0 bases. Germline lookup yields CDR1 LNHDA and CDR2 SQIVND (reference sequence). For the CDR3, the DNA is TGTGCCAGTAGTATAGGGGACAGGGACATGAACACTGAAGCTTTCTTT. Its translation is CASSIGDRDMNTEAFF.

This clone was seen only once. The J gene is TRBJ1-3, the V gene TRBV9; TRBD1 aligns across 7 bases. Germline CDR1 is SGDLS and CDR2 is YYNGEE. The CDR3 spans 16 residues. Unmatched junction bases numbered 6, after V lost 3 bases and J lost 0 bases. In nucleotides, the CDR3 is TGTGCCAGCAGCGCTTCGGGACAGTACTCTGGAAACACCATATATTTT. Translated: CASSASGQYSGNTIYF. The full variable domain, completed using reference TRBV9 and TRBJ1-3, is DSGVTQTPKHLITATGQRVTLRCSPRSGDLSVYWYQQSLDQGLQFLIQYYNGEERAKGNILERFSAQQFPDLHSELNLSSLELGDSALYFCASSASGQYSGNTIYFGEGSWLTVV.

The CDR3 nucleotides read TGCAGTGCTAGTCGGGGGAGTTCCTACAATGAGCAGTTCTTC. Protein: CSASRGSSYNEQFF. This chain uses TRBV20-1 with TRBJ2-1, with D perhaps matching TRBD2 (6 bases). CDR3 size: 14 residues. V was pared by 3 bases and J by 1 base, with 10 bases between. Per the germline V gene, CDR1 is DFQATT and CDR2 is SNEGSKA (reference sequence).

The genes are TRBV19 and TRBJ2-4, with 12 bases lining up with TRBD2. The CDR3 covers 14 residues. Germline assignment: CDR1 LNHDA and CDR2 SQIVND (reference sequence). Germline trimming cut 6 bases from V and 8 bases from J; bases unmatched to any gene: 5. CDR3 loop: CASSTTSGSYIQYF. CDR3 sequence (DNA): TGTGCCAGTAGCACGACTAGCGGGAGTTACATTCAGTACTTC.

J is TRBJ2-7 and V is TRBV7-9; 14 bases are a match to TRBD2. The CDR3 is 16 residues long. V was pared by 4 bases and J by 3 bases, with 5 bases of the junction left unmatched. The germline gives CDR1 SEHNR, CDR2 FQNEAQ (reference sequence). The CDR3 sequence is CASSSYGTSGSYEQYF. CDR3 nucleotide sequence: TGTGCCAGCAGCTCATACGGGACTAGCGGGAGCTACGAGCAGTACTTC.

This clone has just a few counts. This chain uses TRBV20-1 with TRBJ1-1; D not resolved. CDR1 and CDR2 (germline): DFQATT, SNEGSKA (reference sequence). The V end was cut by 1 base, the J end by 7 bases, with 7 bases between. The CDR3 spans 11 residues. As DNA, the CDR3 is TGCAGTGCTAGAGCAGGAATTGAAGCTTTCTTT. It encodes CSARAGIEAFF.

The chain joins TRBV28 to TRBJ1-4, with 7 bases identical to TRBD1. Germline trimming cut 2 bases from V and 8 bases from J; bases unmatched to any gene: 2. CDR1 MDHEN and CDR2 SYDVKM come from the germline V gene. This CDR3 has 13 amino acids. The CDR3: CASSLQGEEKLFF. The CDR3 DNA follows: TGTGCCAGCAGTTTACAGGGGGAAGAAAAACTGTTTTTT.

CDR3 nucleotide sequence: TGTGCCAGCAGACGGACAGGCTCCACAGATACGCAGTATTTT. It specifies CASRRTGSTDTQYF. This chain uses TRBV5-5 with TRBJ2-3; 7 bases are shared with TRBD1. Germline CDR1 SGHKS, CDR2 YYEKEE (reference sequence). V shed 5 bases, J shed 2 bases, and the junction held 5 bases outside the gene matches. This CDR3 has 14 amino acids.

The V call is TRBV7-2, the J call TRBJ1-2; 8 positions agree with TRBD1. Germline V gives CDR1 SGHTA, CDR2 FQGNSA. V was pared by 4 bases and J by 4 bases, with 8 bases of the junction left unmatched. The CDR3 is made up of 15 amino acids. CDR3 in DNA: TGTGCCAGCAGCTCTCAACGGGACAGGAGCTATGGCTACACCTTC. Its protein product is CASSSQRDRSYGYTF.

The V call is TRBV6-6, the J call TRBJ2-7; TRBD1 matches at 7 bases. Germline CDR1 MNHNY, CDR2 SVGAGI (reference sequence). The junction had 3 bases not matched to a gene; V was cut back by 7 bases and J by 0 bases. There are 13 residues in the CDR3. For the CDR3, the DNA is TGTGCCAGCACCGACAGGGCCTCCTACGAGCAGTACTTC. Translated, it gives CASTDRASYEQYF.

This chain links TRBV7-9 with TRBJ2-1; D may be TRBD2 (6 bases). CDR3 size: 16 residues. Per germline, CDR1 SEHNR and CDR2 FQNEAQ (reference sequence). Trimming took off 6 bases at V and 3 bases at J, with 18 bases between the two ends. Here the CDR3 DNA reads TGTGCCAGCAGTCCCACCGGGCGGGGCCTCTACAATGAGCAGTTCTTC. This gives the protein CASSPTGRGLYNEQFF.

The chain has TRBV30 and TRBJ1-4; 8 bases align to TRBD1. The V gene's germline CDR1 is GTSNPN and CDR2 SVGIG (reference sequence). The trim removed 0 bases at V and 6 bases at J, leaving 6 bases unmatched. The CDR3 length is 15 residues. CDR3 DNA: TGTGCCTGGAGTGTACTGGACAGGGATGATGAAAAACTGTTTTTT. Residues: CAWSVLDRDDEKLFF.

This clone has a handful of counts. V gene TRBV2 combines with J gene TRBJ1-5; perhaps TRBD1 as D (5 bases). CDR1 SNHLY and CDR2 FYNNEI come from the germline V gene. V lost 3 bases to trimming and J lost 2 bases, with 11 bases between them. The CDR3 is 15 amino acids. Here the CDR3 DNA reads TGTGCCAGCAGTGATCCGGGGGTTGGCAATCAGCCCCAGCATTTT. This sequence encodes CASSDPGVGNQPQHF.

The chain uses TRBV28 and TRBJ1-2, with D unclear. V lost 10 bases and J 7 bases, leaving 16 bases between the germline ends. Germline CDR1 is MDHEN and CDR2 is SYDVKM. CDR3 length: 12 residues. This CDR3 is CATSPRLGGYTF. The CDR3 DNA reads as TGTGCCACCTCCCCGCGGCTGGGTGGCTACACCTTC.

The chain couples TRBV11-3 to TRBJ1-5; D is unresolved. CDR1 is SGHNT, CDR2 YENEEA, per germline. Between the trimmed V and J ends, which lost 9 bases and 9 bases, there was a span of 12 bases. The CDR3 spans 11 residues. In DNA form, the CDR3 reads TGTGCCAGTCCTCGGTCGGGGCCCCAGCATTTT. Translating gives CASPRSGPQHF.

The chain is built from TRBV19 and TRBJ1-5; D gene ambiguous. Trimming left V 6 bases short and J 0 bases short, with 9 bases between. The CDR3 totals 14 residues. The germline V gene has CDR1 LNHDA and CDR2 SQIVND (reference sequence). The CDR3 sequence: CASSQDLSNQPQHF. CDR3 nucleotides: TGTGCCAGTAGCCAGGATCTTAGCAATCAGCCCCAGCATTTT.

This clone has a single count. This chain links TRBV11-2 with TRBJ2-1; D is uncertain. With 1 base removed from V and 2 bases from J, the gap between germline ends came to 12 bases. Looked up from germline, CDR1 is SGHAT and CDR2 is FQNNGV. The CDR3 covers 16 residues. CDR3 residues: CASSLVFQRAYNEQFF. The CDR3 nucleotides are TGTGCCAGCAGCTTAGTTTTTCAGCGAGCCTACAATGAGCAGTTCTTC.